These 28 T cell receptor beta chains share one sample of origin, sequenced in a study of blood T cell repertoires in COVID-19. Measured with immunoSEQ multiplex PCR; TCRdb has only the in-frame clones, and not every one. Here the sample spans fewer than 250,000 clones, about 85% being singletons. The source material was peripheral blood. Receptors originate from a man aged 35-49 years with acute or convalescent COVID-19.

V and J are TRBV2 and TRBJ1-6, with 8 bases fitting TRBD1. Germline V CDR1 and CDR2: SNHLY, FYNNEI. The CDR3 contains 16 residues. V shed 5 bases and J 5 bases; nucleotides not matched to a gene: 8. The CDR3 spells CASSRTGPWDNSPLHF. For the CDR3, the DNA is TGTGCCAGCAGTCGGACAGGGCCTTGGGATAATTCACCCCTCCACTTT.

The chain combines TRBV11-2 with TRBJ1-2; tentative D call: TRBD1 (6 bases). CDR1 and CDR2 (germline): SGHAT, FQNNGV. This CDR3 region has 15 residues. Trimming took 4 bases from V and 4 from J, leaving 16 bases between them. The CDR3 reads CASSSYRTAAYGYTF. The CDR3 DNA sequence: TGTGCCAGCAGCTCGTACCGGACAGCCGCCTATGGCTACACCTTC.

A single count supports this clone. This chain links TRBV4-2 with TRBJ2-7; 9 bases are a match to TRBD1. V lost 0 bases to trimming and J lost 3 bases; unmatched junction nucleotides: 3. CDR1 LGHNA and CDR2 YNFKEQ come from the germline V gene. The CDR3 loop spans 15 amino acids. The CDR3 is CASSQEWTGDYEQYF. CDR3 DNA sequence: TGTGCCAGCAGCCAAGAATGGACAGGGGACTACGAGCAGTACTTC.

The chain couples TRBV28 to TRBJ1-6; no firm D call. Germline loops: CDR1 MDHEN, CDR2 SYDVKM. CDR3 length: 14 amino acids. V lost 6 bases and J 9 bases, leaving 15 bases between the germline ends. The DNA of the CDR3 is TGTGCCAGCAGCCCGACACGATTCTCTTCACCCCTCCACTTT. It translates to CASSPTRFSSPLHF.

The CDR3 DNA follows: TGTGCCAGCAGCCAACAGGGGGCGAACACTGAAGCTTTCTTT. Translation gives CASSQQGANTEAFF. The chain has TRBV6-2 or TRBV6-3 and TRBJ1-1, with TRBD1 matching over 9 bases. With V trimmed by 6 bases and J by 1 base, 3 bases remained unmatched. The CDR3 length is 14 residues. Per the germline V gene, CDR1 is MNHEY and CDR2 is SVGEGT.

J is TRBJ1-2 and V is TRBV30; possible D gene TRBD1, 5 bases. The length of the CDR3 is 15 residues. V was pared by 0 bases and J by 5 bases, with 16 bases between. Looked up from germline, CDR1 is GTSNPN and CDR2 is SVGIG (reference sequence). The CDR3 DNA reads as TGTGCCTGGAGTGTCCCCCAGGCAGGGCGATATGGCTACACCTTC. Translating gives CAWSVPQAGRYGYTF.

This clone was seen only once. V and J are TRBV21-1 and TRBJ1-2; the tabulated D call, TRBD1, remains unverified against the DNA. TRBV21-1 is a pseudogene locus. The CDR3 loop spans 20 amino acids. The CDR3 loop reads CASSKVGRGPTPLKHYGYTF. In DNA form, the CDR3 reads TGTGCCAGCAGCAAAGTAGGTAGGGGGCCCACGCCCTTGAAGCACTATGGCTACACCTTC.

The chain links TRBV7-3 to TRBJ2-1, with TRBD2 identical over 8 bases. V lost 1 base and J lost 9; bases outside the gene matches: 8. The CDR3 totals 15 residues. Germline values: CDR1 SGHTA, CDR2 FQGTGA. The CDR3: CASSLIAGSGGEQFF. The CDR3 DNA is TGTGCCAGCAGCTTAATAGCGGGGAGCGGAGGTGAGCAGTTCTTC.

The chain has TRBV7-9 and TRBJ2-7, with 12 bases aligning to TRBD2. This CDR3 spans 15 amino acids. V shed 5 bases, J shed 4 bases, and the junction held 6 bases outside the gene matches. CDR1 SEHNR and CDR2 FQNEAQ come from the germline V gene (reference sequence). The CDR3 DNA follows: TGTGCCAGCAGCCTCGGGACTAGCGGGCTGTACGAGCAGTACTTC. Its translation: CASSLGTSGLYEQYF.

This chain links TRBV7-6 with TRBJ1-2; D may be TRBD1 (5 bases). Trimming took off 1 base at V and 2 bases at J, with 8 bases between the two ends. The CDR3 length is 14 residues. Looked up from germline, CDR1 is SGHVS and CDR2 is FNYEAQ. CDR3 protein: CASSLGQNNYGYTF. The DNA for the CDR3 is TGTGCCAGCAGCTTAGGACAGAACAACTATGGCTACACCTTC.

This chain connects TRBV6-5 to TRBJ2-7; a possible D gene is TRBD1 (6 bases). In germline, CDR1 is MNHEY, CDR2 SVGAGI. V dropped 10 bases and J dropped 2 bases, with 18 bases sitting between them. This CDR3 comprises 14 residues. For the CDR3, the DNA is TGTGCCACCTCCCCGCAGGGGTTCGCCTACGAGCAGTACTTC. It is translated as CATSPQGFAYEQYF.

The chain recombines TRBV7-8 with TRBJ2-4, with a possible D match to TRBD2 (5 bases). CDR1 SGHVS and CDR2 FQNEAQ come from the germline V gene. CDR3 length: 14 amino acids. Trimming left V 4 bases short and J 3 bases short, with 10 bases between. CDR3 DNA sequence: TGTGCCAGCAGCTCACGGGGTGGCAAAAACATTCAGTACTTC. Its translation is CASSSRGGKNIQYF.

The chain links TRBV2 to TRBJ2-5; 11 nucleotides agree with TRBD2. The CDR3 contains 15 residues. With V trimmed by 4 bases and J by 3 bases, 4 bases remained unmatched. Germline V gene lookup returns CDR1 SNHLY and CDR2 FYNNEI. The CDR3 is CASSASGGKKETQYF. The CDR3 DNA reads TGTGCCAGCAGTGCTAGCGGGGGGAAGAAAGAGACCCAGTACTTC.

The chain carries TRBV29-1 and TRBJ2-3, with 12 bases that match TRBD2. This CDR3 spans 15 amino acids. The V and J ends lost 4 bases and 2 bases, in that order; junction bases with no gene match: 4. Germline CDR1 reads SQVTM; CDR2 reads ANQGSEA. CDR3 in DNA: TGCAGCGTTGCACTAGCGGGGGGTTTCACAGATACGCAGTATTTT. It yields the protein CSVALAGGFTDTQYF.

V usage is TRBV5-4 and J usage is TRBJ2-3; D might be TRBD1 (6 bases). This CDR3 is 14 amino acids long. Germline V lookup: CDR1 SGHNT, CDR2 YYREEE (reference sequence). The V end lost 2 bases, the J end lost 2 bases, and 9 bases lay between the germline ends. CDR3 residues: CASSLGGNTDTQYF. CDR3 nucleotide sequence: TGTGCCAGCAGCTTAGGGGGAAACACAGATACGCAGTATTTT.

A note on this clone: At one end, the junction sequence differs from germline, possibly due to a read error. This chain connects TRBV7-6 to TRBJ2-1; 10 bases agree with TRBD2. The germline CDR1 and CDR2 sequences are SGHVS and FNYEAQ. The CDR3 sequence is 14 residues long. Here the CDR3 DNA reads TGTGCCAGCACCTTACTAGCGGGGAACGGTGAGCAGTTCTTC. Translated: CASTLLAGNGEQFF.

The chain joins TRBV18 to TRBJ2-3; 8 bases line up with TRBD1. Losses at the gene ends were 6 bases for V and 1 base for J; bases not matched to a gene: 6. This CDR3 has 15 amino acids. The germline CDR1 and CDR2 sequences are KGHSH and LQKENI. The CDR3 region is CASSSGGRGTDTQYF. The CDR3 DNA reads TGTGCCAGCTCTTCAGGGGGCAGGGGCACAGATACGCAGTATTTT. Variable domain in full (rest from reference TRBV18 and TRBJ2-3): NAGVMQNPRHLVRRRGQEARLRCSPMKGHSHVYWYRQLPEEGLKFMVYLQKENIIDESGMPKERFSAEFPKEGPSILRIQQVVRGDSAAYFCASSSGGRGTDTQYFGPGTRLTVL.

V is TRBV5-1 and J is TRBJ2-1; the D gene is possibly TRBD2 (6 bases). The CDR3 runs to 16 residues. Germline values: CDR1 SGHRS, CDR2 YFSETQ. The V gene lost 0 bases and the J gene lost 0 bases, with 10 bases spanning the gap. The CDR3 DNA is TGCGCCAGCAGCTTGGAAGGGAGGAGCTCCTACAATGAGCAGTTCTTC. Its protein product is CASSLEGRSSYNEQFF.

The CDR3 reads CASSLPVGQGGTEAFF. The DNA for the CDR3 is TGTGCCAGCAGCTTACCCGTCGGACAGGGAGGGACTGAAGCTTTCTTT. The chain joins TRBV7-8 to TRBJ1-1; 8 bases are a match to TRBD1. J was trimmed by 5 bases and V by 2 bases; bases with no gene match: 10. Per germline, CDR1 SGHVS and CDR2 FQNEAQ. CDR3 length: 16 residues.

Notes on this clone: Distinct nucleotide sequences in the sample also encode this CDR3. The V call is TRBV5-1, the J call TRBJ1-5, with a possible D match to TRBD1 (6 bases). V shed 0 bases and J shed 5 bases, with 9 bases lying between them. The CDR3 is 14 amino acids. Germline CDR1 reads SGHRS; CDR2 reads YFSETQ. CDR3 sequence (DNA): TGCGCCAGCAGCTTGGGAGGGGGGGATCAGCCCCAGCATTTT. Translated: CASSLGGGDQPQHF.

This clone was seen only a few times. The CDR3 bases are TGTGCCAGCAGTGAGTCCAGGGGAAATGAAAAACTGTTTTTT. Amino acids: CASSESRGNEKLFF. The J gene is TRBJ1-4, the V gene TRBV2; D is perhaps TRBD1 (6 bases). The CDR3 is 14 amino acids. Looked up from germline, CDR1 is SNHLY and CDR2 is FYNNEI. Between the trimmed V and J ends, which lost 3 bases and 5 bases, there was a span of 10 bases.

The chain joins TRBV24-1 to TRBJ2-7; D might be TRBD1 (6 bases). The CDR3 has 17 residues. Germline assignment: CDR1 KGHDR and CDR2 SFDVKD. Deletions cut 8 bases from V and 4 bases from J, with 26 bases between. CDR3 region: CATTDSLSSSRWYEQYF. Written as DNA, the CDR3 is TGTGCCACCACGGACAGCTTAAGTTCCTCCAGATGGTACGAGCAGTACTTC.

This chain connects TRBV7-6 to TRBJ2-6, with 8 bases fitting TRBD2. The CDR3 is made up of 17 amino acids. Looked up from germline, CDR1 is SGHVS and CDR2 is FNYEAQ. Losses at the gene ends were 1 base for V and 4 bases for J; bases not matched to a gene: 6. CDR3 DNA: TGTGCCAGCAGCTTAGAGAAGCGGGGGCCCGGGGCCAACGTCCTGACTTTC. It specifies CASSLEKRGPGANVLTF.

This CDR3 reads CASSEWTGGGNGYTF. As DNA, the CDR3 is TGTGCCAGCAGTGAGTGGACAGGTGGGGGGAATGGCTACACCTTC. This sequence joins TRBV6-1 and TRBJ1-2; 7 nucleotides align to TRBD1. Trimming at V came to 3 bases and at J to 6 bases, leaving 10 bases not matched to a gene. Germline CDR1 reads MNHNS; CDR2 reads SASEGT. The CDR3 is 15 amino acids.

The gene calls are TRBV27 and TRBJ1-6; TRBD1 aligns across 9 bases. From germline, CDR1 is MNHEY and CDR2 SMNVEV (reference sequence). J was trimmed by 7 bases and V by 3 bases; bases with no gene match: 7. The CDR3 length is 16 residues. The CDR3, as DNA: TGTGCCAGCAGTTTGGGCTGGGACAGGGTCAATTCACCCCTCCACTTT. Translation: CASSLGWDRVNSPLHF.

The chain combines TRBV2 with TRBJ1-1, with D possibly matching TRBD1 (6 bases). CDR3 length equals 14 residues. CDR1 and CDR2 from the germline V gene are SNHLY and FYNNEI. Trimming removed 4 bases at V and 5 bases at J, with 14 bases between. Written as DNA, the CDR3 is TGTGCCAGCAGTGGTCCCAGGGGAGGGACTGAAGCTTTCTTT. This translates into CASSGPRGGTEAFF.

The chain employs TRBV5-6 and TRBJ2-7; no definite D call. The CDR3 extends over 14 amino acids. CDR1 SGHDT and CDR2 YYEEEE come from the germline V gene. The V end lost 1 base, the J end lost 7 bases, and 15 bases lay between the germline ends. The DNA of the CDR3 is TGTGCCAGCAGCTTGTATTCCATCTTTGAGGAGCAGTACTTC. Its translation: CASSLYSIFEEQYF.

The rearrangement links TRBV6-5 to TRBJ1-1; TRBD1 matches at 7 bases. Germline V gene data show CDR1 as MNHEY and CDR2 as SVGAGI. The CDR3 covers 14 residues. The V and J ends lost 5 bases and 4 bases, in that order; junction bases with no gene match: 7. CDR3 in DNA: TGTGCCAGCAGTCCGACAGGGTTCGCCACTGAAGCTTTCTTT. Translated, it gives CASSPTGFATEAFF.